The count of the clone carrying this T cell receptor beta chain is one. What it recognizes is unknown. The sample comes from a study of T cells in localized non-small cell lung cancer. Profiling relied on immunoSEQ multiplex PCR, and the TCRdb table lists in-frame clones only, not all of them. Here the sample spans more than 20,000 clones, about 90% being singletons. Trimming removed 1 base at V and 0 bases at J, with 9 bases between. CDR3 length: 15 amino acids. Germline V lookup: CDR1 SGHAT, CDR2 FQNNGV. Overall study results and limits: Adjacent lung had a median about 55 of the 100 largest tumor clones. T cell clonality was highest in uninvolved adjacent lung, above tumor. In the blood, greater T cell density corresponded to longer overall survival.

The material sequenced was peripheral blood, taken before any cancer treatment. This clonotype was obtained from a male donor older than 55 with stage I squamous cell lung carcinoma. V usage is TRBV11-2 and J usage is TRBJ1-1, with a weak D call TRBD1 (5 bases). This CDR3 is CASSLAGHLNTEAFF. In nucleotides, the CDR3 is TGTGCCAGCAGCTTAGCCGGACACTTGAACACTGAAGCTTTCTTT.